This T cell receptor beta chain is drawn from a study of blood T cell repertoires in COVID-19. Across the whole study: PBMCs, B-cell-depleted T cells, or T cells were the source of the cDNA or gDNA that made up the material.

The data were produced by immunoSEQ multiplex PCR, yet TCRdb's version contains in-frame clones alone and is incomplete. The table includes 200,000 to 250,000 clones, about four fifths detected once. The CDR3 is 15 residues long. The germline gives CDR1 MNHNS, CDR2 SASEGT. V dropped 2 bases and J dropped 7; count of bases not matched to a gene: 6. Source material: peripheral blood. The rearrangement joins TRBV6-1 to TRBJ1-2, with 11 nucleotides matching TRBD1. This TCR was recovered from an older woman with acute or convalescent COVID-19. The DNA for the CDR3 is TGTGCCAGCAGTGAACGGACAGGGGGCAATGGTGGCTACACCTTC. This codes for CASSERTGGNGGYTF.